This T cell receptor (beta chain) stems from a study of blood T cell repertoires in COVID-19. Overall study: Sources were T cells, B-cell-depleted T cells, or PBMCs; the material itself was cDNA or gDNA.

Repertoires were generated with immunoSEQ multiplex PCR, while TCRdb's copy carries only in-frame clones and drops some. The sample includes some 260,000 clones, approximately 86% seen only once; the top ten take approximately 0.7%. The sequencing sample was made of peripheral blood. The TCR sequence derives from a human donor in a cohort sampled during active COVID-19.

The CDR3 region is CASSAQGGSYNSPLHF. In DNA, the CDR3 is TGTGCCAGCAGCGCTCAGGGGGGCTCCTATAATTCACCCCTCCACTTT. The V gene is TRBV9, the J gene TRBJ1-6, with TRBD1 identical over 7 bases. The CDR3 is 16 amino acids. Germline values: CDR1 SGDLS, CDR2 YYNGEE. V lost 3 bases, J lost 0 bases, and 3 bases stayed unmatched.